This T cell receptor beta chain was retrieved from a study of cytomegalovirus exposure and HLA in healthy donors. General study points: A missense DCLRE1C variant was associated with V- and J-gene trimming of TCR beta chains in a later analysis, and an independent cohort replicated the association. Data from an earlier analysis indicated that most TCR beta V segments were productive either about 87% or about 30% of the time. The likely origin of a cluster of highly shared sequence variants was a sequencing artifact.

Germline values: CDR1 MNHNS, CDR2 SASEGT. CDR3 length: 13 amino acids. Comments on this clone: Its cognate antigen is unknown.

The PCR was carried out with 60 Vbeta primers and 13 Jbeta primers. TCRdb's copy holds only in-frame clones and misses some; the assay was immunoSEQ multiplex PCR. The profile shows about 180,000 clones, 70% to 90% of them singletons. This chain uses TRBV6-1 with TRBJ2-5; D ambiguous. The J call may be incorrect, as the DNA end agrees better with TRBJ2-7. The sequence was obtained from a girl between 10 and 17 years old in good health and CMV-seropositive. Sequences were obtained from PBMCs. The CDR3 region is CASRKMTNYEQYF. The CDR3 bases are TGTGCCAGCAGGAAAATGACCAACTACGAGCAGTACTTC.